The T cell receptor beta chain under discussion was sequenced for a study of T cell responses to AZD1222 COVID-19 vaccine. TCRdb's table, derived via immunoSEQ multiplex PCR, lists solely in-frame clones and lacks some. Among some 140,000 clones listed, over 85% were seen once. Study-level findings and limits: Targeting of unmutated variant regions was reportedly seen in nearly half of spike-specific TCRs.

Concerning this clone itself: Its specificity is unknown.

This CDR3 contains 20 residues. Sequencing was performed on peripheral blood, taken 28 days after the second AZD1222 dose. The chain has TRBV21-1 and TRBJ1-5; TRBD1, the table's D call, was not compared with the DNA. TRBV21-1 corresponds to a pseudogene. This TCR came from an adult who received the AZD1222 COVID-19 vaccine. DNA of the CDR3: TGTGCCAGCACCCTTGGGGGGGGACAGGTGCGAGGCGGGTGTGATCAGCCCCAGCATTTT. It codes for CASTLGGGQVRGGCDQPQHF.